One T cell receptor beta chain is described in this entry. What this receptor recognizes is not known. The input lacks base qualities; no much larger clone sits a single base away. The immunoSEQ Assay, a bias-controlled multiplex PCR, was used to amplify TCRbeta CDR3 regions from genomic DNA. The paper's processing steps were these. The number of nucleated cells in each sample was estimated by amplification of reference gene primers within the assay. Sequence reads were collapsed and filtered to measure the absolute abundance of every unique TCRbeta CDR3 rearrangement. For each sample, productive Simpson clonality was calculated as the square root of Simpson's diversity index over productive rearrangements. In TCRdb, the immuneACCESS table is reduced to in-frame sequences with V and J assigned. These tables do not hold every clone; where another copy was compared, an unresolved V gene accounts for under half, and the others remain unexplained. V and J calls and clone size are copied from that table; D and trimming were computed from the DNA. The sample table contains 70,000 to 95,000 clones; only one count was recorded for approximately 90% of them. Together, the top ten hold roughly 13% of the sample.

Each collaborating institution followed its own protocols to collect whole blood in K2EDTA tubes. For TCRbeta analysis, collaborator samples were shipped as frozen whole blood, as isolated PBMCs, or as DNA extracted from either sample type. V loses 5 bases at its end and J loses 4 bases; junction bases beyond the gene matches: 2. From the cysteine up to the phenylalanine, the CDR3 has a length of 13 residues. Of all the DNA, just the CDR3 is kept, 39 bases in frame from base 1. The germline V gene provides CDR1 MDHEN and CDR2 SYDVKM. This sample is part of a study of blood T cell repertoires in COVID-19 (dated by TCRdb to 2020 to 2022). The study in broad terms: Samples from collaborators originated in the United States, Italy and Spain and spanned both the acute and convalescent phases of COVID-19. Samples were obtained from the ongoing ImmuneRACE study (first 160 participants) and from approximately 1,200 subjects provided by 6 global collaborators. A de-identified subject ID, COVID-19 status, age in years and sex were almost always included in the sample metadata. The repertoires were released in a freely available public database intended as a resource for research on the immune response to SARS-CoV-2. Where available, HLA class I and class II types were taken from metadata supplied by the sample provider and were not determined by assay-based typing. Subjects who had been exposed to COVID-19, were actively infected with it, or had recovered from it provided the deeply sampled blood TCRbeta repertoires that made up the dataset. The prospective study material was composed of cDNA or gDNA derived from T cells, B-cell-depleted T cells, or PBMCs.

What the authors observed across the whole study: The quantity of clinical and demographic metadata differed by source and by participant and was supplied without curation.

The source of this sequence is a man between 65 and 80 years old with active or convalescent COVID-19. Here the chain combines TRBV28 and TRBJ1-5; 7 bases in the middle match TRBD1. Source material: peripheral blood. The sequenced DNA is TGTGCCAGCAGTAGACAGGGAAATCAGCCCCAGCATTTT. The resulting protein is CASSRQGNQPQHF.